The following is a T cell receptor beta chain sequence with its context. The antigen is not known. The data were obtained in a study of cytomegalovirus exposure and HLA in healthy donors. Whole-study results and caveats: For most subjects, TCR beta sequences were reported to predict HLA-A and HLA-B alleles with accuracy.

Germline lookup yields CDR1 GTSNPN and CDR2 SVGIG (reference sequence). The CDR3 length is 14 residues. V shed 3 bases and J shed 2 bases, with 11 bases lying between them. The PCR contained 60 Vbeta and 13 Jbeta primers. Clones were read by immunoSEQ multiplex PCR, and TCRdb kept only the in-frame ones, dropping some. The sample lists 150,000 to 200,000 clones; approximately 82% were seen once. Sequenced material: PBMCs. The chain links TRBV30 to TRBJ2-1; perhaps TRBD1 as D (6 bases). The sequence was obtained from a male donor in good health and CMV-seropositive. CDR3 DNA: TGTGCCTGGAGCTCTCGGACAGCCTACAATGAGCAGTTCTTC. Protein: CAWSSRTAYNEQFF.